This entry is about one TCR beta chain. The source of the sample is a study of Ad26.COV2.S vaccination and SARS-CoV-2 variants. Overall study: Once, or twice with 56 days between doses, Ad26.COV2.S was given intramuscularly.

Treatment given: approximately 18 received Ad26.COV2.S at low or high dose, single or two shots; several received placebo; per-sample allocation not given. Samples analyzed were those drawn on day 63 after the first vaccine or placebo injection. J lost 3 bases, V lost 7 bases, and 2 bases had no gene match. CDR3 length: 12 residues. Germline V gene data show CDR1 as MNHEY and CDR2 as SMNVEV (reference sequence). Some clones are missing from TCRdb's copy, which holds only in-frame ones; the method was immunoSEQ multiplex PCR. The sample has under 400,000 clones, 80% to 90% seen once. The source is a person aged 18-65 years who received the Ad26.COV2.S COVID-19 vaccine or a placebo. The chain couples TRBV27 to TRBJ2-7; TRBD2 agrees at 8 bases. The source material was peripheral blood, sampled in a trial of Ad26.COV2.S vaccine versus placebo. The CDR3 DNA reads as TGTGCCAGCATCGGGGGGGGCTACGAGCAGTACTTC. Its translation is CASIGGGYEQYF.